The rows below give T cell receptor beta chains drawn from one sample of a study of blood T cell repertoires in COVID-19. Sequencing was performed with immunoSEQ multiplex PCR; in TCRdb, only in-frame clones are kept and a portion is missing. Among 150,000 to 200,000 clones listed, roughly 80% were seen once. Sequencing was performed on peripheral blood. Every receptor here comes from a man in his thirties or forties with active or convalescent COVID-19. CDR3s include the opening cysteine and the closing phenylalanine or tryptophan. The D gene is left open where the match is weak. Clone size, where shown, is once, few, many, or a class for clones that have expanded.

cdr3_aa: CASSVTDYSNQPQHF
cdr3_nt: TGTGCCAGCAGTGTGACTGATTATAGCAATCAGCCCCAGCATTTT
v_call: TRBV28
d_call: NA
j_call: TRBJ1-5
clone_size: NA

cdr3_aa: CASSLLAGSSYEQYF
cdr3_nt: TGTGCCAGCAGTTTACTAGCGGGATCCTCCTACGAGCAGTACTTC
v_call: TRBV6-2/TRBV6-3
d_call: TRBD2
j_call: TRBJ2-7
clone_size: NA

cdr3_aa: CASHPGQGEFSGANVLTF
cdr3_nt: TGTGCCAGCCACCCAGGACAGGGGGAGTTCTCTGGGGCCAACGTCCTGACTTTC
v_call: TRBV7-9
d_call: TRBD1
j_call: TRBJ2-6
clone_size: NA

cdr3_aa: CAWNRAGVSTDTQYF
cdr3_nt: TGTGCCTGGAACAGAGCGGGAGTGAGCACAGATACGCAGTATTTT
v_call: TRBV30
d_call: TRBD2
j_call: TRBJ2-3
clone_size: NA

cdr3_aa: CASRDRGGGSNQPQHF
cdr3_nt: TGTGCCAGTAGAGATCGAGGGGGCGGGAGCAATCAGCCCCAGCATTTT
v_call: TRBV19
d_call: TRBD1
j_call: TRBJ1-5
clone_size: NA

cdr3_aa: CASYHRFNEQFF
cdr3_nt: TGTGCCAGCTACCACAGATTTAATGAGCAGTTCTTC
v_call: TRBV18
d_call: NA
j_call: TRBJ2-1
clone_size: NA

cdr3_aa: CASSVGLAGGNTGELFF
cdr3_nt: TGTGCCAGCAGCGTGGGACTAGCGGGAGGGAACACCGGGGAGCTGTTTTTT
v_call: TRBV9
d_call: TRBD2
j_call: TRBJ2-2
clone_size: NA

cdr3_aa: CASTPRTRSDEKLFF
cdr3_nt: TGTGCCAGCACTCCTAGAACCCGGTCAGATGAAAAACTGTTTTTT
v_call: TRBV6-5
d_call: NA
j_call: TRBJ1-4
clone_size: once

cdr3_aa: CATSDPTGTPPNTIYF
cdr3_nt: TGTGCCACCAGTGATCCTACAGGGACGCCTCCAAACACCATATATTTT
v_call: TRBV24-1
d_call: NA
j_call: TRBJ1-3
clone_size: NA

cdr3_aa: CASSQDITDYEQYF
cdr3_nt: TGTGCCAGCAGCCAAGATATCACAGACTACGAGCAGTACTTC
v_call: TRBV3-1/TRBV3-2
d_call: NA
j_call: TRBJ2-7
clone_size: once

cdr3_aa: CASSLFEIPNTEAFF
cdr3_nt: TGTGCCAGCAGTTTATTCGAGATTCCGAACACTGAAGCTTTCTTT
v_call: TRBV28
d_call: NA
j_call: TRBJ1-1
clone_size: NA

cdr3_aa: CASSVGQGTDTQYF
cdr3_nt: TGTGCCAGCAGCGTGGGACAGGGGACAGATACGCAGTATTTT
v_call: TRBV9
d_call: TRBD1
j_call: TRBJ2-3
clone_size: NA

cdr3_aa: CASSTGGQDQPQHF
cdr3_nt: TGCGCCAGCAGCACAGGGGGTCAAGATCAGCCCCAGCATTTT
v_call: TRBV5-1
d_call: TRBD1
j_call: TRBJ1-5
clone_size: NA

cdr3_aa: CASLAGGPGYGYTF
cdr3_nt: TGTGCCAGCCTGGCGGGCGGGCCGGGCTATGGCTACACCTTC
v_call: TRBV3-1/TRBV3-2
d_call: NA
j_call: TRBJ1-2
clone_size: NA

cdr3_aa: CASSSGQGRSEQYF
cdr3_nt: TGTGCCAGCAGTTCGGGACAGGGAAGGTCCGAGCAGTACTTC
v_call: TRBV28
d_call: TRBD1
j_call: TRBJ2-7
clone_size: NA

cdr3_aa: CASSSQGRARDTEAFF
cdr3_nt: TGCGCCAGCAGCTCGCAGGGGAGGGCCCGAGATACTGAAGCTTTCTTT
v_call: TRBV5-1
d_call: NA
j_call: TRBJ1-1
clone_size: once

cdr3_aa: CASSAGQGVGSPLHF
cdr3_nt: TGTGCCAGCAGCGCCGGACAGGGGGTTGGTTCACCCCTCCACTTT
v_call: TRBV9
d_call: TRBD1
j_call: TRBJ1-6
clone_size: NA

cdr3_aa: CASSKSRGYGYTF
cdr3_nt: TGTGCCAGCAGTAAGTCCCGAGGCTATGGCTACACCTTC
v_call: TRBV28
d_call: NA
j_call: TRBJ1-2
clone_size: NA

cdr3_aa: CASSQDRAAGLAGYNEQFF
cdr3_nt: TGCGCCAGCAGCCAAGATCGGGCGGCGGGACTAGCGGGCTACAATGAGCAGTTCTTC
v_call: TRBV4-1
d_call: TRBD2
j_call: TRBJ2-1
clone_size: few

cdr3_aa: CASSPYGQLSGNTIYF
cdr3_nt: TGTGCCAGCAGCCCTTATGGACAGCTCTCTGGAAACACCATATATTTT
v_call: TRBV3-1/TRBV3-2
d_call: NA
j_call: TRBJ1-3
clone_size: NA

cdr3_aa: CASSLTGGSTGELFF
cdr3_nt: TGTGCCAGCAGCTTGACAGGGGGCAGCACCGGGGAGCTGTTTTTT
v_call: TRBV13
d_call: TRBD1
j_call: TRBJ2-2
clone_size: once

cdr3_aa: CASSLGQMGNTIYF
cdr3_nt: TGTGCCAGCAGTTTGGGCCAGATGGGAAACACCATATATTTT
v_call: TRBV28
d_call: NA
j_call: TRBJ1-3
clone_size: NA

cdr3_aa: CASSQEGLAGGGAYEQYF
cdr3_nt: TGTGCCAGCAGCCAAGAAGGGCTAGCGGGAGGGGGGGCCTACGAGCAGTACTTC
v_call: TRBV4-2
d_call: TRBD2
j_call: TRBJ2-7
clone_size: NA

cdr3_aa: CAISEVAGSTDTQYF
cdr3_nt: TGTGCCATCAGTGAGGTAGCGGGGAGCACAGATACGCAGTATTTT
v_call: TRBV10-3
d_call: TRBD2
j_call: TRBJ2-3
clone_size: NA

cdr3_aa: CASSFYRGQKQETQYF
cdr3_nt: TGTGCCAGCAGCTTTTACAGGGGGCAGAAGCAAGAGACCCAGTACTTC
v_call: TRBV5-8
d_call: TRBD1
j_call: TRBJ2-5
clone_size: NA

cdr3_aa: CSVEAQSYEQYF
cdr3_nt: TGCAGCGTTGAAGCACAGTCCTACGAGCAGTACTTC
v_call: TRBV29-1
d_call: NA
j_call: TRBJ2-7
clone_size: NA

cdr3_aa: CASSIGGPTYEQYF
cdr3_nt: TGTGCCAGTAGTATAGGCGGGCCTACCTACGAGCAGTACTTC
v_call: TRBV19
d_call: NA
j_call: TRBJ2-7
clone_size: NA